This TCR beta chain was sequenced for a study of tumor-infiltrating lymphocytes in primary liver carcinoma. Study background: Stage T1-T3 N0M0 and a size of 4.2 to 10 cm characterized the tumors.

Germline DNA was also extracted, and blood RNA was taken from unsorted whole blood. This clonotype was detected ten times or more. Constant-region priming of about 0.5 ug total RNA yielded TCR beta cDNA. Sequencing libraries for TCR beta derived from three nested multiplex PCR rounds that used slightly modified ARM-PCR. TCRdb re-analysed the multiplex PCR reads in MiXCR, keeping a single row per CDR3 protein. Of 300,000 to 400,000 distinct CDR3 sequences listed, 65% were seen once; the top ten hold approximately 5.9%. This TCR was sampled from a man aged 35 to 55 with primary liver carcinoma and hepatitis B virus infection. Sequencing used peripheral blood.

CDR3 coding DNA: TGTGCCAGCAGTTACTCGACAGGGAGGGGACGCAATGAGCAGTTCTTC. Translation: CASSYSTGRGRNEQFF. The chain carries TRBV6-5 and TRBJ2-1, with D possibly being TRBD1 or TRBD2 (7 bases each). Trimming cost V 0 bases and J 6 bases, with 15 bases left between them. Germline loops: CDR1 MNHEY, CDR2 SVGAGI. The CDR3 length is 16 residues.